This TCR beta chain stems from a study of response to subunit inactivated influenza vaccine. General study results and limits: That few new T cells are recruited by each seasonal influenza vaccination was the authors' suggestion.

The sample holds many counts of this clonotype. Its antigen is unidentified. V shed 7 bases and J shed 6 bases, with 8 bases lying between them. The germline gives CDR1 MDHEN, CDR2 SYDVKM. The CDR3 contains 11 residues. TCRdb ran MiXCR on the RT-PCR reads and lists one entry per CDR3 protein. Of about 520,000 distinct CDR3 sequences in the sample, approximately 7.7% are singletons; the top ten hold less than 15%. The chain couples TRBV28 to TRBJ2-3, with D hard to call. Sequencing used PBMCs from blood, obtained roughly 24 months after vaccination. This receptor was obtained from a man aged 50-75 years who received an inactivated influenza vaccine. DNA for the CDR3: TGTGCCAGCACCAACTGGGATACGCAGTATTTT. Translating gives CASTNWDTQYF.